A single sample gave rise to the 22 T cell receptor beta chains below, sequenced in a study of blood T cells in healthy people across ages. A second PCR, run for about 6 to 12 cycles, used a sample-barcoded 5' primer plus a J-beta primer mix. Via MiXCR, TCRdb re-called the 5' RACE reads, giving one row per CDR3 protein. The sample lists around 1,500,000 distinct CDR3 sequences; roughly 27% were seen once. Input material: blood. The receptors stem from a woman in her 30s in good health.

The CDR3 reads CAWSGTAGAEYRYQETQYF. CDR3 DNA sequence: TGTGCCTGGAGTGGCACCGCAGGGGCCGAATATAGGTACCAAGAGACCCAGTACTTC. This chain connects TRBV30 to TRBJ2-5; possible D gene TRBD1, 6 bases. V lost 1 base and J lost 0, with 24 bases in between. The CDR3 is 19 amino acids. Germline V CDR1 and CDR2: GTSNPN, SVGIG (reference sequence).

In this sample, this clonotype turned up many times. V gene TRBV7-6 combines with J gene TRBJ1-2, with a possible D match to TRBD1 (5 bases). CDR3 length: 17 residues. V shed 0 bases and J shed 0 bases, with 14 bases lying between them. Looked up from germline, CDR1 is SGHVS and CDR2 is FNYEAQ. The CDR3 here is CASSLAGPGRANYGYTF. CDR3 bases: TGTGCCAGCAGCTTAGCCGGACCGGGACGGGCTAACTATGGCTACACCTTC.

The CDR3 coding sequence is TGCAGTGCTGGGACCCTAGGGAACACTGAAGCTTTCTTT. This codes for CSAGTLGNTEAFF. This sequence joins TRBV20-1 and TRBJ1-1; D perhaps matches TRBD1 (5 bases). The germline CDR1 and CDR2 sequences are DFQATT and SNEGSKA (reference sequence). The CDR3 length is 13 residues. Trimming cost V 5 bases and J 1 base, with 11 bases left between them.

Comments on this clonotype: This clone may be a read error of a much larger clone one base away. The V gene is TRBV27, the J gene TRBJ2-5; D might be TRBD2 (6 bases). Trimming pared 5 bases from V and 5 bases from J, leaving 18 bases between. This CDR3 region has 15 residues. Germline CDR1 MNHEY, CDR2 SMNVEV (reference sequence). This CDR3 is CASSLPGGRGETQYF. CDR3 DNA: TGTGCCAGCAGTCTCCCTGGAGGGAGAGGGGAGACCCAGTACTTC.

The V gene is TRBV7-9, the J gene TRBJ2-1; perhaps D is TRBD1 or TRBD2 (7 bases each). Germline loops: CDR1 SEHNR, CDR2 FQNEAQ (reference sequence). With 5 bases removed from V and 7 bases from J, the gap between germline ends came to 15 bases. The length of the CDR3 is 14 residues. In DNA form, the CDR3 reads TGTGCCAGCAGCCCCCAGGGGGGGGCTAATGAGCAGTTCTTC. This codes for CASSPQGGANEQFF.

This clonotype was found a few times. V usage is TRBV27 and J usage is TRBJ2-5; a weak D match, TRBD2 (5 bases). The germline V gene has CDR1 MNHEY and CDR2 SMNVEV (reference sequence). The V gene lost 4 bases and the J gene lost 3 bases, with 9 bases spanning the gap. The CDR3 consists of 13 residues. The CDR3 sequence is CASSWTEEETQYF. Here the CDR3 DNA reads TGTGCCAGCAGTTGGACGGAGGAAGAGACCCAGTACTTC.

This chain links TRBV6-5 with TRBJ2-7; D ambiguous. Per the germline V gene, CDR1 is MNHEY and CDR2 is SVGAGI. Trimming pared 0 bases from V and 7 bases from J, leaving 16 bases between. The CDR3 loop spans 15 amino acids. CDR3 DNA sequence: TGTGCCAGCAGTTACTCGATAAATCCTCACAATGAGCAGTACTTC. Protein product: CASSYSINPHNEQYF.

The gene calls are TRBV5-1 and TRBJ2-5; TRBD1 agrees at 9 bases. V lost 1 base and J lost 6; bases outside the gene matches: 10. The CDR3 consists of 16 residues. Germline CDR1 SGHRS, CDR2 YFSETQ. The CDR3 reads CASSLSWGTGRQTQYF. The CDR3 DNA reads as TGCGCCAGCAGCTTGTCGTGGGGGACAGGGAGACAGACCCAGTACTTC.

The sample holds many counts of this clonotype. V and J are TRBV7-2 and TRBJ1-2, with D possibly matching TRBD1 (5 bases). The CDR3 covers 16 residues. V was shortened by 1 base and J by 6 bases, with 18 bases between the two germline ends. Per germline, CDR1 SGHTA and CDR2 FQGNSA. Here the CDR3 reads CASSLVLGGGGDGYTF. The CDR3 DNA reads as TGTGCCAGCAGCTTAGTTCTGGGCGGGGGAGGCGATGGCTACACCTTC.

Many counts were recorded for this clonotype. The rearrangement uses TRBV24-1 and TRBJ2-1; no clear D. The CDR3 loop spans 13 amino acids. Germline V gene lookup returns CDR1 KGHDR and CDR2 SFDVKD. V shed 8 bases and J shed 2 bases, with 9 bases lying between them. DNA of the CDR3: TGTGCCACCAAGGACGGCACCTACAATGAGCAGTTCTTC. This encodes CATKDGTYNEQFF.

This clonotype was observed a handful of times. The chain employs TRBV20-1 and TRBJ2-7; TRBD1 matches at 8 bases. Germline V gene data show CDR1 as DFQATT and CDR2 as SNEGSKA (reference sequence). This CDR3 spans 13 amino acids. After removal of 2 bases from V and 7 bases from J, the junction contained 7 bases not matched to a gene. The CDR3 region has the DNA TGCAGTGCTAGACGGACAGGGTCCGGGGAGCAGTACTTC. This codes for CSARRTGSGEQYF.

In regard to this clonotype: A much larger clone lies one base from this, so it may be a read error. V and J are TRBV5-1 and TRBJ2-5, with 7 bases identical to TRBD2. The CDR3 is 14 amino acids. Germline CDR1 is SGHRS and CDR2 is YFSETQ. The V gene end was trimmed by 3 bases and the J gene end by 3 bases; junction bases not matched to a gene: 5. In nucleotides, the CDR3 is TGCGCCAGCAGCTGGGAGGGGAAGAAAGAGACCCAGTACTTC. Protein product: CASSWEGKKETQYF.

A word on this clonotype: A single base separates this from a much larger clone, so it may be a read error. This sequence joins TRBV20-1 and TRBJ2-7; 9 bases are shared with TRBD2. Germline V lookup: CDR1 DFQATT, CDR2 SNEGSKA (reference sequence). The CDR3 length is 15 residues. With V trimmed by 8 bases and J by 2 bases, 13 bases remained unmatched. The DNA for the CDR3 is TGCAGTACTTATAGATATAGCGGGAGCACCTACGAGCAGTACTTC. This sequence encodes CSTYRYSGSTYEQYF.

This clonotype appeared a few times. The chain recombines TRBV29-1 with TRBJ2-7; D tentatively reads TRBD1 or TRBD2 (5 bases each). Matching the DNA end better, TRBJ2-5 makes the J call doubtful. Germline-derived CDR1 and CDR2 are SQVTM and ANQGSEA. The CDR3 length is 13 residues. In nucleotides, the CDR3 is TGCAGCGCTGCCAGCCTAGGGACGGAGACCCAGTACTTC. The encoded protein is CSAASLGTETQYF.

This clonotype was seen many times. The chain employs TRBV6-5 and TRBJ2-7; 8 bases agree with TRBD1. J was trimmed by 3 bases and V by 2 bases; bases with no gene match: 6. Per the germline V gene, CDR1 is MNHEY and CDR2 is SVGAGI. The CDR3 sequence is 15 residues long. Here the CDR3 reads CASSYGDRSLYEQYF. CDR3 bases: TGTGCCAGCAGTTACGGGGACAGGTCACTCTACGAGCAGTACTTC.

This clonotype was seen repeatedly, ten times or more. The chain links TRBV12-3 or TRBV12-4 to TRBJ2-5; 8 bases agree with TRBD2. This CDR3 is 15 amino acids long. With 3 bases clipped from V and 4 bases from J, the junction kept 7 bases outside the gene matches. The CDR3 region is CASSFGAGGGETQYF. CDR3 DNA: TGTGCCAGCAGTTTCGGAGCCGGGGGGGGAGAGACCCAGTACTTC.

This clonotype was found a few times. The gene calls are TRBV4-1 and TRBJ2-7; 9 bases agree with TRBD1. The CDR3 totals 14 residues. The junction had 11 bases not matched to a gene; V was cut back by 8 bases and J by 6 bases. Germline assignment: CDR1 MGHRA and CDR2 YSYEKL. CDR3 sequence: CASRPRQGDAEQYF. The CDR3 DNA sequence: TGCGCCAGCCGCCCGAGACAGGGGGATGCCGAGCAGTACTTC.

The V gene is TRBV12-3 or TRBV12-4, the J gene TRBJ2-3; possibly TRBD2 for D (6 bases). The CDR3 is 15 amino acids. The V end was cut by 3 bases, the J end by 4 bases, with 14 bases between. The chain's CDR3 is CASSLRLERADTQYF. The CDR3 coding sequence is TGTGCCAGCAGTTTGCGACTAGAGAGAGCAGATACGCAGTATTTT.

The rearrangement joins TRBV6-1 to TRBJ2-1, with TRBD2 as a possible D gene (6 bases). CDR3 length: 13 residues. Trimming took 1 base from V and 13 from J, leaving 14 bases between them. Germline V lookup: CDR1 MNHNS, CDR2 SASEGT. The CDR3 DNA sequence: TGTGCCAGCAGTGAAGGGGGGGTGAAGACCCAGTTCTTC. It translates to CASSEGGVKTQFF.

This clonotype was recorded a few times. The chain is built from TRBV20-1 and TRBJ2-1; 8 bases line up with TRBD1. The CDR3 loop spans 18 amino acids. CDR1 is DFQATT and CDR2 is SNEGSKA in the germline V gene (reference sequence). V shed 7 bases, J shed 0 bases, and the junction held 17 bases outside the gene matches. The CDR3 DNA sequence: TGCAGTGTTCCTCGGACAGGGAAGGAGTTCAGCTCCTACAATGAGCAGTTCTTC. Its translation: CSVPRTGKEFSSYNEQFF.

V is TRBV7-9 and J is TRBJ1-1, with unresolved D. This CDR3 is 13 amino acids long. Trimming cost V 4 bases and J 10 bases, with 16 bases left between them. Germline CDR1 and CDR2: SEHNR and FQNEAQ (reference sequence). The CDR3 DNA follows: TGTGCCAGCAGCTCCAGACTCAATTCAGTAGCTTTCTTT. Protein sequence: CASSSRLNSVAFF.

This clonotype was recorded many times. This rearrangement joins TRBV6-5 to TRBJ2-3, with unresolved D. Deletions cut 6 bases from V and 0 bases from J, with 10 bases between. The CDR3 extends over 14 amino acids. Germline CDR1 and CDR2: MNHEY and SVGAGI. CDR3 protein: CASRPGFSTDTQYF. The CDR3 coding sequence is TGTGCCAGCAGGCCTGGTTTTAGCACAGATACGCAGTATTTT.